The 14 T cell receptor beta chains below come from one sample, sequenced in a study of blood T cells in healthy people across ages. Next came a second PCR, run for about 7 to 12 cycles, which used a sample-barcoded 5' primer along with a J-beta primer mix. Each CDR3 protein is one row after TCRdb ran MiXCR on the 5' RACE reads. The sample carries just under 750,000 distinct CDR3 sequences, about a fifth recorded once. The sample comprised blood. These receptors all come from a man aged 65-85 years in good health.

The DNA of the CDR3 is TGTGCCAGCTCACAGGACGGATACTACGAGCAGTACTTC. It translates to CASSQDGYYEQYF. The rearrangement uses TRBV18 and TRBJ2-7; no firm D call. The germline CDR1 and CDR2 sequences are KGHSH and LQKENI. This CDR3 comprises 13 residues. V dropped 4 bases and J dropped 3 bases, with 10 bases sitting between them.

The rearrangement links TRBV20-1 to TRBJ1-1; D is possibly TRBD1 (6 bases). Trimming removed 1 base from V and 0 bases from J, with 18 bases in between. The CDR3 is 17 residues long. CDR1 is DFQATT, CDR2 SNEGSKA, per germline (reference sequence). The CDR3 sequence: CSARGGKQGIMNTEAFF. As DNA, the CDR3 is TGCAGTGCTAGAGGGGGGAAACAGGGCATAATGAACACTGAAGCTTTCTTT.

DNA of the CDR3: TGTGCCAGCAGCTTAGTGGCGTTCAATGAGCAGTTCTTC. Translation: CASSLVAFNEQFF. This chain uses TRBV7-9 with TRBJ2-1; D is ambiguous. The CDR3 loop spans 13 amino acids. Germline V gene sequence: CDR1 SEHNR, CDR2 FQNEAQ (reference sequence). V was clipped by 1 base and J by 6 bases, with 7 bases between them. Variable domain in full (rest from reference TRBV7-9 and TRBJ2-1): DTGVSQNPRHKITKRGQNVTFRCDPISEHNRLYWYRQTLGQGPEFLTYFQNEAQLEKSRLLSDRFSAERPKGSFSTLEIQRTEQGDSAMYLCASSLVAFNEQFFGPGTRLTVL.

The chain is built from TRBV6-1 and TRBJ2-3; D is perhaps TRBD1 (7 bases). Germline CDR1 is MNHNS and CDR2 is SASEGT. This CDR3 contains 14 residues. The V end lost 6 bases, the J end lost 10 bases, and 20 bases lay between the germline ends. The CDR3 here is CASSWRGRTSSQYF. DNA of the CDR3: TGTGCCAGCAGCTGGAGGGGGCGAACAAGTTCGCAGTATTTT.

The gene calls are TRBV29-1 and TRBJ1-1; D gene uncertain. Between the trimmed V and J ends, which lost 4 bases and 1 base, there was a span of 10 bases. CDR1 is SQVTM, CDR2 ANQGSEA, per germline. The CDR3 has 13 residues. The DNA for the CDR3 is TGCAGCGTTGTGAAGACGCCGAACACTGAAGCTTTCTTT. Its translation is CSVVKTPNTEAFF.

The J gene is TRBJ2-3, the V gene TRBV19, with D possibly matching TRBD1 (8 bases). The V gene's germline CDR1 is LNHDA and CDR2 SQIVND (reference sequence). V was shortened by 3 bases and J by 5 bases, with 15 bases between the two germline ends. The CDR3 consists of 15 residues. Here the CDR3 reads CASSIDRGGGDTQYF. The CDR3 region has the DNA TGTGCCAGTAGTATCGACAGGGGCGGGGGAGATACGCAGTATTTT.

The V call is TRBV20-1, the J call TRBJ2-2; 10 positions match TRBD1. V lost 0 bases and J lost 5; bases outside the gene matches: 3. The CDR3 length is 15 residues. From germline, CDR1 is DFQATT and CDR2 SNEGSKA (reference sequence). Written as DNA, the CDR3 is TGCAGTGCTAGAGATGGGGGACAGGGGACCGGGGAGCTGTTTTTT. Translating it yields CSARDGGQGTGELFF.

This CDR3 reads CASSQDTGGASTEAFF. The CDR3 DNA reads as TGTGCCAGCAGCCAAGACACAGGGGGCGCAAGCACTGAAGCTTTCTTT. The V gene is TRBV4-2, the J gene TRBJ1-1, with 9 positions matching TRBD1. J gave up 4 bases and V 0 bases, and 6 bases lay outside the gene matches. Germline V gene sequence: CDR1 LGHNA, CDR2 YNFKEQ. The CDR3 sequence is 16 residues long.

This CDR3 is CSVATYEQYF. The DNA for the CDR3 is TGCAGCGTGGCGACCTACGAGCAGTACTTC. The chain links TRBV29-1 to TRBJ2-7; D call uncertain. The CDR3 sequence is 10 residues long. Per germline, CDR1 SQVTM and CDR2 ANQGSEA. With 6 bases removed from V and 2 bases from J, the gap between germline ends came to 5 bases.

This clonotype appeared a few times. The chain couples TRBV7-9 to TRBJ2-1; TRBD2 is a possible D gene (6 bases). This CDR3 is built from 13 residues. Germline CDR1 SEHNR, CDR2 FQNEAQ (reference sequence). Trimming removed 2 bases at V and 7 bases at J, with 9 bases between. The CDR3 DNA follows: TGTGCCAGCAGCTTACATCGGGAGAATGAGCAGTTCTTC. This sequence encodes CASSLHRENEQFF.

This clonotype came up a few times. CDR3 DNA: TGTGCCAGCGAGACGCAGTATTTT. Translating gives CASETQYF. The rearrangement joins TRBV6-5 to TRBJ2-3; D unclear. Between the trimmed V and J ends, which lost 8 bases and 9 bases, there was a span of 3 bases. CDR3 length: 8 residues. Germline CDR1 is MNHEY and CDR2 is SVGAGI.

The gene calls are TRBV7-2 and TRBJ2-7; TRBD2 matches 10 bases. This CDR3 is built from 14 residues. Per germline, CDR1 SGHTA and CDR2 FQGNSA. The junction had 6 bases not matched to a gene; V was cut back by 7 bases and J by 3 bases. CDR3 coding DNA: TGTGCCAGCAACGCCGGGACTAGCGTCTACGAGCAGTACTTC. This gives the protein CASNAGTSVYEQYF.

The V call is TRBV10-3, the J call TRBJ2-5; D possibly corresponds to TRBD2 (6 bases). Per the germline V gene, CDR1 is ENHRY and CDR2 is SYGVKD. The CDR3 is 14 amino acids. Trimming removed 5 bases from V and 5 bases from J, with 15 bases in between. CDR3 in DNA: TGTGCCATCAGTATCGGGGGAGATGTGGAGACCCAGTACTTC. The encoded protein is CAISIGGDVETQYF.

This clonotype was counted many times. The V gene is TRBV12-3 or TRBV12-4, the J gene TRBJ1-1; D remains ambiguous. Between the trimmed V and J ends, which lost 6 bases and 5 bases, there was a span of 7 bases. The CDR3 is 11 amino acids. CDR3 region: CASRQRTEAFF. The CDR3 DNA reads TGTGCCAGCAGGCAGAGGACTGAAGCTTTCTTT.